Listed here are 21 T cell receptor beta chains from one sample, sequenced in a study of human thymus T cells. TCRdb keeps only in-frame clones here, not all; method: immunoSEQ multiplex PCR. Of some 40,000 clones listed, about 94% are singletons. Specimen: blood. The receptors were sampled from a boy younger than two with a congenital heart defect but otherwise immunologically healthy.

J is TRBJ1-1 and V is TRBV25-1, with TRBD1 matching over 10 bases. Losses at the gene ends were 4 bases for V and 4 bases for J; bases not matched to a gene: 3. This CDR3 comprises 14 residues. The germline V gene encodes CDR1 MGHDK and CDR2 SYGVNS. The CDR3 DNA sequence: TGTGCCAGCAGTGGTTGGGACAGGGGCACTGAAGCTTTCTTT. Amino acids: CASSGWDRGTEAFF. Full variable domain (rest looked up from reference TRBV25-1 and TRBJ1-1): EADIYQTPRYLVIGTGKKITLECSQTMGHDKMYWYQQDPGMELHLIHYSYGVNSTEKGDLSSESTVSRIRTEHFPLTLESARPSHTSQYLCASSGWDRGTEAFFGQGTRLTVV.

V and J are TRBV10-3 and TRBJ1-1, with D perhaps TRBD1 (6 bases). Germline CDR1 reads ENHRY; CDR2 reads SYGVKD. The CDR3 consists of 15 residues. The germline V and J ends were trimmed by 3 bases and 7 bases, with 18 bases remaining between them. The CDR3: CAISDTTGGALEAFF. The CDR3 region has the DNA TGTGCCATCAGTGATACGACAGGTGGGGCCCTTGAAGCTTTCTTT.

This chain joins TRBV6-5 and TRBJ2-7, with D tentatively TRBD1 (6 bases). CDR1 is MNHEY and CDR2 is SVGAGI in the germline V gene. Trimming took off 6 bases at V and 3 bases at J, with 18 bases between the two ends. The CDR3 runs 15 residues. CDR3 coding DNA: TGTGCCAGCAGGCCCGGGACATTGAAGGACTACGAGCAGTACTTC. Its protein product is CASRPGTLKDYEQYF.

The V and J genes are TRBV19 and TRBJ2-1, with 10 nucleotides matching TRBD1. The junction had 1 base not matched to a gene; V was cut back by 4 bases and J by 1 base. CDR1 LNHDA and CDR2 SQIVND come from the germline V gene (reference sequence). The CDR3 is 15 amino acids. CDR3 sequence: CASSKDRGSYNEQFF. CDR3 coding DNA: TGTGCCAGTAGTAAGGACAGGGGGTCCTACAATGAGCAGTTCTTC.

This chain joins TRBV11-3 and TRBJ2-1, with TRBD2 matching 8 bases. The length of the CDR3 is 14 residues. The germline gives CDR1 SGHNT, CDR2 YENEEA. V was clipped by 1 base and J by 9 bases; unmatched bases: 5. The CDR3 DNA reads TGTGCCAGCAGCTTAGCGGGGGGGCCGGGTGAGCAGTTCTTC. Residues: CASSLAGGPGEQFF.

This clone occurred once. The genes are TRBV21-1 and TRBJ1-2. TRBV21-1 is a pseudogene. The CDR3 sequence is 14 residues long. As DNA, the CDR3 is TGTGCCAGCAGCAAAGATCCTGCGAACTATGGCTACACCTTC. It codes for CASSKDPANYGYTF.

V is TRBV9 and J is TRBJ2-3; D is unresolved. This CDR3 has 14 amino acids. Trimming removed 2 bases from V and 0 bases from J, with 7 bases in between. The V gene's germline CDR1 is SGDLS and CDR2 YYNGEE. CDR3 sequence reads: CASSVILSTDTQYF. The CDR3 coding sequence is TGTGCCAGCAGCGTCATACTGAGCACAGATACGCAGTATTTT. Drawing the rest from reference TRBV9 and TRBJ2-3, the complete variable domain is DSGVTQTPKHLITATGQRVTLRCSPRSGDLSVYWYQQSLDQGLQFLIQYYNGEERAKGNILERFSAQQFPDLHSELNLSSLELGDSALYFCASSVILSTDTQYFGPGTRLTVL.

The J gene is TRBJ1-2, the V gene TRBV19; 9 nucleotides align to TRBD1. CDR3 length: 14 residues. V shed 5 bases, J shed 6 bases, and the junction held 7 bases outside the gene matches. The germline V gene encodes CDR1 LNHDA and CDR2 SQIVND (reference sequence). This CDR3 reads CASSPRDREDGYTF. Here the CDR3 DNA reads TGTGCCAGTAGTCCCCGGGACAGGGAAGATGGCTACACCTTC.

This sequence joins TRBV28 and TRBJ2-3, with 9 bases identical to TRBD1. The CDR3 has 16 residues. CDR1 is MDHEN and CDR2 is SYDVKM in the germline V gene. V trimming: 0 bases; J trimming: 1 base; junction bases outside the gene matches: 2. The DNA of the CDR3 is TGTGCCAGCAGTTTATGGTGGACAGGGGGCACAGATACGCAGTATTTT. Its translation is CASSLWWTGGTDTQYF.

The chain joins TRBV20-1 to TRBJ1-2, with TRBD1 as a possible D gene (5 bases). This CDR3 has 9 amino acids. V was shortened by 0 bases and J by 14 bases, with 7 bases between the two germline ends. Germline-derived CDR1 and CDR2 are DFQATT and SNEGSKA (reference sequence). As DNA, the CDR3 is TGCAGTGCTAGAGATCGGGGGACCTTC. This gives the protein CSARDRGTF.

The chain links TRBV5-5 to TRBJ1-3, with a tentative D call TRBD1 (5 bases). The germline CDR1 and CDR2 sequences are SGHKS and YYEKEE (reference sequence). The CDR3 has 13 amino acids. Trimming stripped 0 bases from V and 9 bases from J, with 10 bases between. CDR3 residues: CASSLVGGGTIYF. CDR3 DNA sequence: TGTGCCAGCAGCTTGGTGGGCGGGGGCACCATATATTTT.

The rearrangement joins TRBV27 to TRBJ2-3; 8 positions match TRBD1. The CDR3 loop spans 15 amino acids. Trimming cost V 5 bases and J 1 base; bases outside gene matches: 5. Germline assignment: CDR1 MNHEY and CDR2 SMNVEV (reference sequence). The CDR3 loop is CASSPSGQGTDTQYF. In DNA form, the CDR3 reads TGTGCCAGCAGTCCATCGGGACAGGGCACAGATACGCAGTATTTT.

V gene TRBV5-4 combines with J gene TRBJ1-1, with D possibly matching TRBD1 (6 bases). V lost 2 bases and J 5 bases, leaving 10 bases between the germline ends. Per the germline V gene, CDR1 is SGHNT and CDR2 is YYREEE (reference sequence). This CDR3 contains 13 residues. CDR3 protein: CASSFGGRTEAFF. The CDR3 DNA follows: TGTGCCAGCAGCTTCGGGGGCCGGACTGAAGCTTTCTTT.

The J gene is TRBJ2-3, the V gene TRBV4-2, with 7 bases lining up with TRBD2. Germline loops: CDR1 LGHNA, CDR2 YNFKEQ. J was trimmed by 5 bases and V by 1 base; bases with no gene match: 12. The CDR3 covers 17 residues. The CDR3 is CASSQGPVTSDEDTQYF. CDR3 coding DNA: TGTGCCAGCAGCCAAGGGCCTGTTACTAGCGACGAAGATACGCAGTATTTT.

The chain employs TRBV28 and TRBJ2-2; D is unclear. CDR3 length: 14 amino acids. Trimming removed 2 bases from V and 5 bases from J, with 9 bases in between. Looked up from germline, CDR1 is MDHEN and CDR2 is SYDVKM. In nucleotides, the CDR3 is TGTGCCAGCAGTTTACCCCACCGGACCGGGGAGCTGTTTTTT. Amino acids: CASSLPHRTGELFF.

J is TRBJ1-4 and V is TRBV28; D gene uncertain. The CDR3 loop spans 14 amino acids. Trimming took off 5 bases at V and 6 bases at J, with 13 bases between the two ends. From germline, CDR1 is MDHEN and CDR2 SYDVKM. This CDR3 is CASSPPDGDEKLFF. The CDR3 DNA sequence: TGTGCCAGCAGTCCTCCGGACGGTGATGAAAAACTGTTTTTT.

This clone came up once. This chain connects TRBV5-6 to TRBJ1-5; 7 positions agree with TRBD1. This CDR3 comprises 13 residues. With V trimmed by 4 bases and J by 9 bases, 7 bases remained unmatched. From germline, CDR1 is SGHDT and CDR2 YYEEEE. CDR3 in DNA: TGTGCCAGCAGCCCTTACAGGGGAGGGCCCCAGCATTTT. Amino acids: CASSPYRGGPQHF.

The rearrangement uses TRBV19 and TRBJ2-7; D may be TRBD1 or TRBD2 (5 bases each). This CDR3 contains 15 residues. V was cut by 0 bases and J by 2 bases, with 11 bases left in between. The germline CDR1 and CDR2 sequences are LNHDA and SQIVND (reference sequence). Here the CDR3 reads CASSIDRDGPYEQYF. In DNA form, the CDR3 reads TGTGCCAGTAGTATAGACCGGGACGGACCCTACGAGCAGTACTTC. Variable domain in full (rest from reference TRBV19 and TRBJ2-7): DGGITQSPKYLFRKEGQNVTLSCEQNLNHDAMYWYRQDPGQGLRLIYYSQIVNDFQKGDIAEGYSVSREKKESFPLTVTSAQKNPTAFYLCASSIDRDGPYEQYFGPGTRLTVT.

This chain joins TRBV30 and TRBJ2-5; TRBD2 aligns across 8 bases. The length of the CDR3 is 13 residues. The J segment lost 1 base and the V segment lost 7 bases, leaving 5 bases of the junction unmatched. Germline CDR1 reads GTSNPN; CDR2 reads SVGIG (reference sequence). The CDR3 sequence: CALLAGFQETQYF. CDR3 sequence (DNA): TGTGCCTTATTAGCGGGATTCCAAGAGACCCAGTACTTC.

The rearrangement links TRBV7-2 to TRBJ1-4; the D gene is possibly TRBD1 (6 bases). The germline V and J ends were trimmed by 5 bases and 6 bases, with 28 bases remaining between them. Germline V gene sequence: CDR1 SGHTA, CDR2 FQGNSA. This CDR3 spans 19 amino acids. The CDR3 reads CASSARGGLPMGSYEKLFF. The CDR3 bases are TGTGCCAGCAGCGCCAGGGGAGGACTGCCGATGGGCTCATATGAAAAACTGTTTTTT.

The V call is TRBV10-1, the J call TRBJ2-7, with D possibly being TRBD1 (6 bases). The CDR3 length is 11 residues. V lost 3 bases and J 6 bases, leaving 6 bases between the germline ends. In germline, CDR1 is WNHNN, CDR2 SYGVQD (reference sequence). The CDR3 loop reads CASSDRGEQYF. The DNA of the CDR3 is TGCGCCAGCAGTGACAGGGGCGAGCAGTACTTC.